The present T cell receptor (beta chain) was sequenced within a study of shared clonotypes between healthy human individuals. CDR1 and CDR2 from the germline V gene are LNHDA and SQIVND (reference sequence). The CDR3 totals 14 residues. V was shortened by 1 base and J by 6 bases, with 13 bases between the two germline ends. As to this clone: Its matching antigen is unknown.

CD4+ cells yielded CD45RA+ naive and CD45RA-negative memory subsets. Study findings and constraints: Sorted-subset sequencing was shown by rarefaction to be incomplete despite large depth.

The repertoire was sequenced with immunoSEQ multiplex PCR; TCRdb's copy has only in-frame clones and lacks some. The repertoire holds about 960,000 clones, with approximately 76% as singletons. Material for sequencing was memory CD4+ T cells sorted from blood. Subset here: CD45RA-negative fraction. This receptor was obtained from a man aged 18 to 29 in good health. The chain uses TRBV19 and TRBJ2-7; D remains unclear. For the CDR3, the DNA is TGTGCCAGTAGTATAGGACTTGGTCCGCGCGAGCAGTACTTC. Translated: CASSIGLGPREQYF.